The present TCR beta chain was sequenced within a study of PD-1 blockade in classical Hodgkin lymphoma. Clones were sequenced by immunoSEQ multiplex PCR, and TCRdb holds only the in-frame ones, with some missing. The sample holds roughly 100,000 clones, approximately 89% seen once. There are a few counts of this clone. Its antigen is as yet unknown. The V segment lost 2 bases and the J segment 8 bases; nucleotides outside the gene matches: 5. In germline, CDR1 is SGHRS, CDR2 YFSETQ. This CDR3 spans 15 amino acids. Findings and caveats of the study: Those starting nivolumab under 1 year post-ASCT were excluded.

Time point here: cycle 4 day 1 (C4D1), after five to seven weeks of nivolumab. Every single patient, without exception, relapsed after autologous stem cell transplantation, and brentuximab vedotin exposure varied. When best responses were assessed, they were complete response, partial response or progressive disease. Sample: peripheral blood mononuclear cells (PBMCs), taken before the fourth cycle of nivolumab. The clonotype comes from a human donor with classical Hodgkin lymphoma. The rearrangement joins TRBV5-1 to TRBJ2-1, with 12 bases lining up with TRBD2. CDR3 sequence reads: CASSFLAGGPDEQFF. In nucleotides, the CDR3 is TGCGCCAGCAGCTTCCTAGCGGGAGGGCCGGATGAGCAGTTCTTC. Looking up the rest from reference TRBV5-1 and TRBJ2-1 gives the full variable domain: KAGVTQTPRYLIKTRGQQVTLSCSPISGHRSVSWYQQTPGQGLQFLFEYFSETQRNKGNFPGRFSGRQFSNSRSEMNVSTLELGDSALYLCASSFLAGGPDEQFFGPGTRLTVL.